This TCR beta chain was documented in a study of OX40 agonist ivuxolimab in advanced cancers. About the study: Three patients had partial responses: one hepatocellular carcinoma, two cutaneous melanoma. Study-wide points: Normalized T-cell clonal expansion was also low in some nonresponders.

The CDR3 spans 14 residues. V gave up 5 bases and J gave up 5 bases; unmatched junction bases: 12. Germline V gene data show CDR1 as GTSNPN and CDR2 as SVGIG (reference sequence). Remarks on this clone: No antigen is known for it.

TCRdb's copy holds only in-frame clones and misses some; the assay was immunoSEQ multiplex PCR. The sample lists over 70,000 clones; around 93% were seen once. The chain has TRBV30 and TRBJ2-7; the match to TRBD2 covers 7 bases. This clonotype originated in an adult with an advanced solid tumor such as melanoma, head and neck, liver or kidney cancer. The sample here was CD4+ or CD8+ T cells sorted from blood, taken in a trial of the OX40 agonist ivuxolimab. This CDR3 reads CAWGEGRFLNEQYF. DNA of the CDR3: TGTGCCTGGGGGGAGGGAAGGTTCCTGAACGAGCAGTACTTC.